This T cell receptor beta chain was identified in a study of blood T cell repertoires in COVID-19. Study context: Samples came from the United States, Italy and Spain, spanning acute and convalescent COVID-19. Nucleic acid was either cDNA or gDNA, and it came from T cells, B-cell-depleted T cells, or PBMCs.

The CDR3 runs 14 residues. Germline V gene data show CDR1 as SGHKS and CDR2 as YYEKEE (reference sequence). Germline trimming cut 6 bases from V and 7 bases from J; bases unmatched to any gene: 7. In the source study's methods: Quantification of nucleated cells was approximated via reference gene primer amplification. Data came from immunoSEQ multiplex PCR; TCRdb stores just in-frame clones and leaves some out. Clone size and V and J calls were adopted from that table, with D and trimming inferred from the DNA. The data hold about 180,000 clones, with 80% to 90% observed a single time. J is TRBJ1-6 and V is TRBV5-5, with 7 bases matching TRBD1. What was sequenced was peripheral blood. This clonotype was obtained from a man in his forties or fifties with active or convalescent COVID-19. CDR3 DNA sequence: TGTGCCAGCACACAGGGGCAGGTGAATTCACCCCTCCACTTT. This gives the protein CASTQGQVNSPLHF.